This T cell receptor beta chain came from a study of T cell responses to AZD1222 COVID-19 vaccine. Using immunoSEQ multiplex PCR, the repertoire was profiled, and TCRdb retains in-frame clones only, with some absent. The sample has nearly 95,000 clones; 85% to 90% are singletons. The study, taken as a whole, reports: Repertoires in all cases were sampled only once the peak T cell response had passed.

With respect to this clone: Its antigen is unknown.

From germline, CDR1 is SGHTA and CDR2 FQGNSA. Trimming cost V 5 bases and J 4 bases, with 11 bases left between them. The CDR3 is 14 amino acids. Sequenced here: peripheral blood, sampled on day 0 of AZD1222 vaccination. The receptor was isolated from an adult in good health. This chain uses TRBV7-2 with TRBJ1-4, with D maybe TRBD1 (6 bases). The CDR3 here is CASSPDRDNEKLFF. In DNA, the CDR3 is TGTGCCAGCAGCCCGGACAGAGATAATGAAAAACTGTTTTTT.